This paragraph covers one TCR beta chain sequence. No antigen is known for it. The data derive from a study of shared clonotypes between healthy human individuals. Study results and limitations: The naive CD4 repertoires of a handful of donors were compared, and approximately 4.7% of clonotypes were shared.

The CDR3 is 15 residues long. V lost 10 bases and J lost 2, with 18 bases in between. Samples underwent the assay at deep level. Original data processing: ImmunoSEQ sequences covered only the junction and lacked quality scores; filtering therefore differed. Profiling relied on immunoSEQ multiplex PCR, and the TCRdb table lists in-frame clones only, not all of them. V and J calls plus clone size are reproduced from that table; the DNA served to infer D and trimming. The data contain under 1,100,000 clones, roughly 80% of them singletons. The chain links TRBV23-1 to TRBJ1-3; D remains ambiguous. TRBV23-1 is assigned to the ORF class and has an uncertain function. This clonotype originated in a man younger than 35 in good health. Sequenced material: memory CD4+ T cells sorted from blood. Subset denoted: CD45RA-negative fraction. Here the CDR3 DNA reads TGCGCCACTCCGAGAGAGAAGGGCCCTGGAAACACCATATATTTT. It codes for CATPREKGPGNTIYF.